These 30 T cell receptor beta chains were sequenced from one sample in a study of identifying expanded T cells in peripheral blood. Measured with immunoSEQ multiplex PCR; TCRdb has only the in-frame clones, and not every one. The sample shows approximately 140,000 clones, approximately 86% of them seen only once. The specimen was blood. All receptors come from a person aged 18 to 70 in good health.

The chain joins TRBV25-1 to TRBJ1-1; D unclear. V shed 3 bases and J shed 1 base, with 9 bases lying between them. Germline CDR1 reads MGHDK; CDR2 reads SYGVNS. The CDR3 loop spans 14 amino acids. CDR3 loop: CASSDSRWNTEAFF. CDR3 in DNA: TGTGCCAGCAGTGATTCTCGATGGAACACTGAAGCTTTCTTT.

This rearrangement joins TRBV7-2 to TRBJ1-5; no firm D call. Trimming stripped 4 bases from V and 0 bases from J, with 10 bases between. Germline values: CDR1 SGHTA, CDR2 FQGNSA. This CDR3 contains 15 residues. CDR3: CASSSRVNSNQPQHF. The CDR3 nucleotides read TGTGCCAGCAGCTCCCGGGTAAATAGCAATCAGCCCCAGCATTTT.

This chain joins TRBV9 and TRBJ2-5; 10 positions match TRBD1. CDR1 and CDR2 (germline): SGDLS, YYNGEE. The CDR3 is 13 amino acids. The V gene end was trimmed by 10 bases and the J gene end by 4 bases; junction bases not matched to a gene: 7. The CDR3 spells CASNRDRGETQYF. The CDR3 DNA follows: TGTGCCTCCAACCGGGACAGGGGAGAGACCCAGTACTTC.

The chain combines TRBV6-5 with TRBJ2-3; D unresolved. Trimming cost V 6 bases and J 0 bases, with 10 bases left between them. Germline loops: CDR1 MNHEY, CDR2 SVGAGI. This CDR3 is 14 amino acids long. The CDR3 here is CASRPGFSTDTQYF. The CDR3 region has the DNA TGTGCCAGCAGGCCCGGGTTTAGCACAGATACGCAGTATTTT.

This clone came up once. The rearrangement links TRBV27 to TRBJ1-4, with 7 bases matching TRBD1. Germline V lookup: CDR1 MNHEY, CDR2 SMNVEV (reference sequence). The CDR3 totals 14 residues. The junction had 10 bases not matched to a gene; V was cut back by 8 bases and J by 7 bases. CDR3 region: CASRLTGKGEKLFF. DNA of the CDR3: TGTGCCAGCCGACTGACAGGGAAAGGTGAAAAACTGTTTTTT.

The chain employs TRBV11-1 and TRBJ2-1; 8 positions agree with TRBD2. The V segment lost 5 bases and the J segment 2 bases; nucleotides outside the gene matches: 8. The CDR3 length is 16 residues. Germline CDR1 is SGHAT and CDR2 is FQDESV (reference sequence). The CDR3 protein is CASSQNPGLAYNEQFF. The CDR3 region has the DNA TGTGCCAGCAGCCAAAACCCGGGACTAGCCTACAATGAGCAGTTCTTC.

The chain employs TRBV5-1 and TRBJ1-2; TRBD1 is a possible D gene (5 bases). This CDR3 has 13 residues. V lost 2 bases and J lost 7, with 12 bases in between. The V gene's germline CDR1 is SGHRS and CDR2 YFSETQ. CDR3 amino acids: CASSFAGRSGYTF. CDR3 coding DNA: TGCGCCAGCAGCTTCGCAGGGAGGAGTGGCTACACCTTC.

CDR3 protein: CASSQTGGAGGNTIYF. The CDR3 nucleotides are TGTGCCAGCAGCCAGACAGGGGGCGCGGGAGGAAACACCATATATTTT. This sequence joins TRBV4-2 and TRBJ1-3; 10 nucleotides match TRBD1. CDR1 and CDR2 (germline): LGHNA, YNFKEQ. The J segment lost 4 bases and the V segment lost 3 bases, leaving 6 bases of the junction unmatched. The length of the CDR3 is 16 residues.

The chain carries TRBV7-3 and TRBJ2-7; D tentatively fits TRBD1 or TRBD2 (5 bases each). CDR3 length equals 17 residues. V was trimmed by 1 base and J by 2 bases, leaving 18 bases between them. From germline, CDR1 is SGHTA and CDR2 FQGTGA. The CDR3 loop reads CASSLSAGTQPPYEQYF. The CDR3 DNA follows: TGTGCCAGCAGCTTAAGCGCCGGGACGCAGCCTCCCTACGAGCAGTACTTC.

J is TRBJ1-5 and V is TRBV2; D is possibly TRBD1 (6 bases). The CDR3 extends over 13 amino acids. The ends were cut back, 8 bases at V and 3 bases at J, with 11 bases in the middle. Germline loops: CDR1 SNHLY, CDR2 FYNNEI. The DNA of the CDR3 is TGTGCCAGCCGGACAGCCGTCAATCAGCCCCAGCATTTT. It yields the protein CASRTAVNQPQHF.

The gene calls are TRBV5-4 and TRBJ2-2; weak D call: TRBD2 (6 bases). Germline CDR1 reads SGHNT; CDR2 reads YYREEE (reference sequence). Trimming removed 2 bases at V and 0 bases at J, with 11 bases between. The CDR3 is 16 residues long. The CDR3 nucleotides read TGTGCCAGCAGCTTAAGGAGGGGATCGAACACCGGGGAGCTGTTTTTT. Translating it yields CASSLRRGSNTGELFF.

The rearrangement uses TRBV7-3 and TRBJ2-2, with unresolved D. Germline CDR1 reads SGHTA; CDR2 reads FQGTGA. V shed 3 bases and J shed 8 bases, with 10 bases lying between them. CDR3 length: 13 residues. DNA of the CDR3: TGTGCCAGCAGCTTTAGGCAATCAGGGGAGCTGTTTTTT. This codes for CASSFRQSGELFF.

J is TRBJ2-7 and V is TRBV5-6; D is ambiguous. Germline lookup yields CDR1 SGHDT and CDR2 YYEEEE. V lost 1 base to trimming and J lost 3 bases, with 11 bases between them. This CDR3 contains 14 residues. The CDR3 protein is CASSLFTKNYEQYF. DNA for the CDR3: TGTGCCAGCAGCTTGTTTACGAAAAACTACGAGCAGTACTTC.

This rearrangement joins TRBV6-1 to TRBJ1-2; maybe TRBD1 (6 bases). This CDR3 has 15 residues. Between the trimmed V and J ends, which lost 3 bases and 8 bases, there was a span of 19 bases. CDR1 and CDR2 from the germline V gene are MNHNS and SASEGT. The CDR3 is CASSDPPPGAEGYTF. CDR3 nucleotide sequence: TGTGCCAGCAGTGACCCGCCACCAGGGGCAGAAGGCTACACCTTC.

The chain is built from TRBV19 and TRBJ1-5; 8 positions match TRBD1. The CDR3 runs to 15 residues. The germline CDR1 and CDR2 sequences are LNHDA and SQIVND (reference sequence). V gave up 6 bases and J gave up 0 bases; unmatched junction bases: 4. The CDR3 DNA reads TGTGCCAGTAGCCTAACAGGGGGTAGCAATCAGCCCCAGCATTTT. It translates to CASSLTGGSNQPQHF.

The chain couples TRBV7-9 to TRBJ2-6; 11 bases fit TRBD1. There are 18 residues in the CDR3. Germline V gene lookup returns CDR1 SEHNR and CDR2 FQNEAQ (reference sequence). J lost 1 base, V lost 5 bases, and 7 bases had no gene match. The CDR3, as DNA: TGTGCCAGCAGCCCACGAGGACAGGGGGCATCTGGGGCCAACGTCCTGACTTTC. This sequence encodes CASSPRGQGASGANVLTF. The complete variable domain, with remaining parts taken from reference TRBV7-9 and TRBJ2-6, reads DTGVSQNPRHKITKRGQNVTFRCDPISEHNRLYWYRQTLGQGPEFLTYFQNEAQLEKSRLLSDRFSAERPKGSFSTLEIQRTEQGDSAMYLCASSPRGQGASGANVLTFGAGSRLTVL.

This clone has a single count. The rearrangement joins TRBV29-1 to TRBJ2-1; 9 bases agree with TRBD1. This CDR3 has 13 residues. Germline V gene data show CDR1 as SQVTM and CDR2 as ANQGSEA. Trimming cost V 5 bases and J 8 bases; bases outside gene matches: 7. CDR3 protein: CSVPGQGVHEQFF. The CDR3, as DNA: TGCAGCGTTCCGGGACAGGGAGTACATGAGCAGTTCTTC.

The CDR3 loop reads CASSQRTSGGEEQYF. In DNA, the CDR3 is TGTGCCAGCAGTCAAAGGACTAGCGGGGGGGAGGAGCAGTACTTC. The chain is built from TRBV7-2 and TRBJ2-7, with 15 positions matching TRBD2. Germline V lookup: CDR1 SGHTA, CDR2 FQGNSA. The CDR3 extends over 15 amino acids. Trimming took 6 bases from V and 7 from J; bases not matched to a gene: 7.

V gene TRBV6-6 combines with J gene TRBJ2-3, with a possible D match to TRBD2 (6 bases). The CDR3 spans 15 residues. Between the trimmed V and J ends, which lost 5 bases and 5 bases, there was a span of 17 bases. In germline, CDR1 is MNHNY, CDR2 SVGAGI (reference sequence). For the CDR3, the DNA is TGTGCCAGCAGTGATCCCACGGGGGAGGAAGATACGCAGTATTTT. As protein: CASSDPTGEEDTQYF.

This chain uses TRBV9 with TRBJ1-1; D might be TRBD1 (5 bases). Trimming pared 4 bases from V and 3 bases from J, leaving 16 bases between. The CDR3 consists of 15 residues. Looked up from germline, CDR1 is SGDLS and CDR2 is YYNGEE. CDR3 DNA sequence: TGTGCCAGCAGCCCCCGGGGCCATGGGGACACTGAAGCTTTCTTT. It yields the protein CASSPRGHGDTEAFF.

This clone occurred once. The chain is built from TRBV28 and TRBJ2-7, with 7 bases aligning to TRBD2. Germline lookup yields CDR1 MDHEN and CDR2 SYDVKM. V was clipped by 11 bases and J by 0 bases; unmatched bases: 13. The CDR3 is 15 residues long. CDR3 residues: CASTGGGMSSYEQYF. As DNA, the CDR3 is TGTGCCTCTACCGGCGGGGGAATGAGCTCCTACGAGCAGTACTTC.

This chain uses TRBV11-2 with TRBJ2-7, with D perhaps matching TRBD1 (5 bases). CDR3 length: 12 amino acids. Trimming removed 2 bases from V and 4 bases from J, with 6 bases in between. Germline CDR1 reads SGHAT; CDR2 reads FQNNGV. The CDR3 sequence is CASSLQGYEQYF. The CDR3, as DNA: TGTGCCAGCAGCTTACAGGGTTACGAGCAGTACTTC.

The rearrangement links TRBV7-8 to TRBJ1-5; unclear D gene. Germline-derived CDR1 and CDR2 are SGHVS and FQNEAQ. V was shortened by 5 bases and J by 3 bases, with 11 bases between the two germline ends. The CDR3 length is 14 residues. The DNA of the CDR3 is TGTGCCAGCAGCACCCAGATAGACAATCAGCCCCAGCATTTT. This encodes CASSTQIDNQPQHF.

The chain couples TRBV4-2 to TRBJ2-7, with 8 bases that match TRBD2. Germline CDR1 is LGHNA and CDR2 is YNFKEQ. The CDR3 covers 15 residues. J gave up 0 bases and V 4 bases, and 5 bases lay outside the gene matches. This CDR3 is CASSRPGGSSYEQYF. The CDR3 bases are TGTGCCAGCAGCCGCCCGGGGGGGTCCTCCTACGAGCAGTACTTC.

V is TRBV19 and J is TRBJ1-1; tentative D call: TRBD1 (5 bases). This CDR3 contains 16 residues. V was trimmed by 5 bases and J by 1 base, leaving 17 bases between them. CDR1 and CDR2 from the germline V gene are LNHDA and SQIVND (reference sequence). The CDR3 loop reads CASSAGRGHQNTEAFF. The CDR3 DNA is TGTGCCAGTAGTGCTGGAAGGGGCCACCAGAACACTGAAGCTTTCTTT.

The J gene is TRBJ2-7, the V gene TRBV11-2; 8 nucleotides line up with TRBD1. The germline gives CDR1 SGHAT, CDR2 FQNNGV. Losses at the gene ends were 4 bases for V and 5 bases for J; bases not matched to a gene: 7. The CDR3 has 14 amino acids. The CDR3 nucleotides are TGTGCCAGCAGCTACCGGACAGGGTTAGACGAGCAGTACTTC. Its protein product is CASSYRTGLDEQYF.

CDR3 region: CAWSGSEPFYGYTF. The CDR3 DNA sequence: TGTGCCTGGAGTGGTTCTGAGCCCTTCTATGGCTACACCTTC. V and J are TRBV30 and TRBJ1-2, with D unclear. V was shortened by 1 base and J by 4 bases, with 13 bases between the two germline ends. The CDR3 has 14 residues. CDR1 is GTSNPN, CDR2 SVGIG, per germline (reference sequence).

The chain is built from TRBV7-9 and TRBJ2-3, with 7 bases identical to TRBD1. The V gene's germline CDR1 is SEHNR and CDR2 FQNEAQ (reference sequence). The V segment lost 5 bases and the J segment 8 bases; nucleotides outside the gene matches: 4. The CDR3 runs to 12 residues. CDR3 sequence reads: CASSLQGFTQYF. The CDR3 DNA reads TGTGCCAGCAGCCTACAGGGGTTTACGCAGTATTTT.

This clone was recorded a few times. As DNA, the CDR3 is TGCGCCAGCAGCCGAGGTAGCGGGAGCACAGATACGCAGTATTTT. This gives the protein CASSRGSGSTDTQYF. This chain links TRBV5-1 with TRBJ2-3; TRBD2 aligns across 7 bases. Germline V gene data show CDR1 as SGHRS and CDR2 as YFSETQ. V lost 4 bases to trimming and J lost 0 bases; unmatched junction nucleotides: 5. The CDR3 has 15 amino acids.

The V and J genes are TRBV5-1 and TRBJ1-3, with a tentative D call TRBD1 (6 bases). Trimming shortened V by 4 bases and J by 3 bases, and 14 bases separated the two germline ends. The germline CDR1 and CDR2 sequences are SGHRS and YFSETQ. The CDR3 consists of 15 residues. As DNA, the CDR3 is TGCGCCAGCAGCCCACAGGGAAATAGTGGAAACACCATATATTTT. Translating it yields CASSPQGNSGNTIYF.